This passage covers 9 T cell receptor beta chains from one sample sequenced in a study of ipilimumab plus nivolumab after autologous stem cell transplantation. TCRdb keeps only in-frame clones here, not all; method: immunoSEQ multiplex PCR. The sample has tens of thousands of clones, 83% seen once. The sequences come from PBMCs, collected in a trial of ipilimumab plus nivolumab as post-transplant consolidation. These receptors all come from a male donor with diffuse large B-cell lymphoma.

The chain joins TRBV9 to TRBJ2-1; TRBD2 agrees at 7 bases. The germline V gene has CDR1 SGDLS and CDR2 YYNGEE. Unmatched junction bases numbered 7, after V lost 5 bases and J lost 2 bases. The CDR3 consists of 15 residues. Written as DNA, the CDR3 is TGTGCCAGCAGTGACCTGGCGGGGGCCTACAATGAGCAGTTCTTC. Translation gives CASSDLAGAYNEQFF.

The CDR3 bases are TGTGCCAGCAAAACTAGCGGGGGGATGAACACCGGGGAGCTGTTTTTT. This gives the protein CASKTSGGMNTGELFF. The chain combines TRBV2 with TRBJ2-2; 12 nucleotides line up with TRBD2. Germline CDR1 and CDR2: SNHLY and FYNNEI. This CDR3 has 16 amino acids. Trimming at V came to 7 bases and at J to 1 base, leaving 4 bases not matched to a gene.

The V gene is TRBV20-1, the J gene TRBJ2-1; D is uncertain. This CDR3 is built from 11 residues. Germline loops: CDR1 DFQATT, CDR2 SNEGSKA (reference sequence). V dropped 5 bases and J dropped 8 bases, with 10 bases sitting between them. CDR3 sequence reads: CSASTWDEQFF. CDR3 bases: TGCAGTGCTTCTACGTGGGATGAGCAGTTCTTC.

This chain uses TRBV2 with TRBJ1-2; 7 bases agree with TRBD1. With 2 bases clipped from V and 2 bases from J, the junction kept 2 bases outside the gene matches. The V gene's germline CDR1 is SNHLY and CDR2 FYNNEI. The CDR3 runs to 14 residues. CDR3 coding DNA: TGTGCCAGCAGTGAATACAGGGGAAACTATGGCTACACCTTC. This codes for CASSEYRGNYGYTF.

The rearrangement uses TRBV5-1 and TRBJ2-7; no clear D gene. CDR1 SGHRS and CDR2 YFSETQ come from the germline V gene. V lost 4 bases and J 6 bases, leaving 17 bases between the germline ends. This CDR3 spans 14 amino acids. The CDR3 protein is CASSVSTTRSEQYF. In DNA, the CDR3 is TGCGCCAGCAGCGTATCGACAACCAGGTCCGAGCAGTACTTC.

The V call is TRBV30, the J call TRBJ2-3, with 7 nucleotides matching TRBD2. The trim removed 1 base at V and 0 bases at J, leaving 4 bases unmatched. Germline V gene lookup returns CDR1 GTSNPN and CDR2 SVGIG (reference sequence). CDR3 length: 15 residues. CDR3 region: CAWSGAGPSTDTQYF. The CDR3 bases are TGTGCCTGGAGTGGAGCGGGGCCGAGCACAGATACGCAGTATTTT.

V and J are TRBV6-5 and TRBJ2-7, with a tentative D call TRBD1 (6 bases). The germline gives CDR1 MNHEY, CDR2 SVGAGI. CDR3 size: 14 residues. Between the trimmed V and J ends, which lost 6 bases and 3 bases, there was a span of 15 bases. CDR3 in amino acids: CASSRGGPSYEQYF. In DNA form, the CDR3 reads TGTGCCAGCAGCCGAGGGGGTCCTAGCTACGAGCAGTACTTC.

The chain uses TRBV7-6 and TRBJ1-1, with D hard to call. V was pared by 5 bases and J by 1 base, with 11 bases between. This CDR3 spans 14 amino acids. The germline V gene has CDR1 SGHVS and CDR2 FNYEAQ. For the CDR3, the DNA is TGTGCCAGCAGCCCCCTGGTGGGGAACACTGAAGCTTTCTTT. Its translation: CASSPLVGNTEAFF.

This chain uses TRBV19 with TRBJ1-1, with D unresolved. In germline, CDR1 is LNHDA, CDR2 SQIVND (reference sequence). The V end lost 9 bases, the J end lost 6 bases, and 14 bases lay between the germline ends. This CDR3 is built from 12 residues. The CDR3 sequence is CASRYQAAEAFF. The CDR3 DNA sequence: TGTGCCAGCCGTTACCAGGCGGCTGAAGCTTTCTTT.